The rows below give T cell receptor beta chains drawn from one sample of a study of glioma-infiltrating T cells after dendritic cell vaccination. The data were produced by immunoSEQ multiplex PCR, yet TCRdb's version contains in-frame clones alone and is incomplete. The sample carries under 100,000 clones, 75% to 85% recorded once. This specimen was blood, taken before dendritic cell vaccination. Receptors were obtained from a human donor with glioblastoma. CDR3s include the opening cysteine and the closing phenylalanine or tryptophan.

J: TRBJ2-6; V: TRBV19; CDR3: CASSIAAPTLSSGANVLTF
J: TRBJ2-3; V: TRBV10-3; CDR3: CPGGGDTQYF
J: TRBJ1-2; V: TRBV20-1; CDR3: CSIFDGYTF
J: TRBJ2-3; V: TRBV5-1; CDR3: CASSTGQDTDTQYF
J: TRBJ2-1; V: TRBV6-1; CDR3: CASRPRGPNEQFF
J: TRBJ1-1; V: TRBV6-1; CDR3: CASSEQGADTEAFF
J: TRBJ1-2; V: TRBV4-1; CDR3: CASSQEAARAFGYTF
J: TRBJ2-7; V: TRBV5-4; CDR3: CASSLGTSGGPLPAYEQYF
J: TRBJ2-7; V: TRBV4-1; CDR3: CASSQIRPDSGFSYEQYF
J: TRBJ1-6; V: TRBV15; CDR3: CATSRDRTGGNSPLHF
J: TRBJ2-3; V: TRBV9; CDR3: CASSATSGLTDTQYF
J: TRBJ2-1; V: TRBV1; CDR3: CTSSQGGGTSGPATYNEQFF
J: TRBJ1-1; V: TRBV5-4; CDR3: CASSLRGLDTEAFF
J: TRBJ2-3; V: TRBV11-2; CDR3: CASSLSLLAGFTDTQYF
J: TRBJ2-4; V: TRBV5-4; CDR3: CASSTGQAGIQYF
J: TRBJ1-4; V: TRBV6-5; CDR3: CASSSLGAREEKLFF
J: TRBJ2-2; V: TRBV13; CDR3: CASTETGDTGELFF
J: TRBJ1-4; V: TRBV2; CDR3: CASRLQGSANEKLFF
J: TRBJ2-2; V: TRBV6-6; CDR3: CASSYLGELFF
J: TRBJ1-2; V: TRBV6-1; CDR3: CASSLYYGYTF
J: TRBJ1-4; V: TRBV5-1; CDR3: CASSPDRVRVNEKLFF
J: TRBJ1-1; V: TRBV28; CDR3: CASSSSGAGNTEAFF
J: TRBJ2-5; V: TRBV5-6; CDR3: CASSLELRPETQYF
J: TRBJ1-5; V: TRBV19; CDR3: CASSRPGLQANQPQHF
J: TRBJ1-1; V: TRBV6-6; CDR3: CASSYLLNTEAFF
J: TRBJ1-6; V: TRBV9; CDR3: CASSAFHSVSPLHF
J: TRBJ2-6; V: TRBV6-5; CDR3: CASSYSDSSGANVLTF
J: TRBJ1-5; V: TRBV7-6; CDR3: CASSLAGRGHQPQHF
J: TRBJ2-3; V: TRBV7-9; CDR3: CASSSKLRTSTDTQYF
J: TRBJ2-7; V: TRBV27; CDR3: CASSLAGGSPEQYF
J: TRBJ2-2; V: TRBV5-4; CDR3: CASSLDPGIHTGELFF
J: TRBJ2-1; V: TRBV5-1; CDR3: CASSLGDRGRQGEQFF
J: TRBJ1-1; V: TRBV18; CDR3: CASTDQGGTEAFF
J: TRBJ1-3; V: TRBV2; CDR3: CASSDRVAGNTIYF
J: TRBJ1-2; V: TRBV11-2; CDR3: CASSMGQSYGYTF
J: TRBJ1-5; V: TRBV30; CDR3: CAWMGQGSNQPQHF
J: TRBJ2-2; V: TRBV6-1; CDR3: CASSEIRTATGELFF
J: TRBJ1-1; V: TRBV5-6; CDR3: CASSPRTGGTEAFF
J: TRBJ2-3; V: TRBV2; CDR3: CASSLLIDTQYF
J: TRBJ1-5; V: TRBV15; CDR3: CATSRGRGGQPQHF
J: TRBJ2-1; V: TRBV19; CDR3: CASTPQRHNEQFF
J: TRBJ2-5; V: TRBV20-1; CDR3: CSASRQETQYF
J: TRBJ1-1; V: TRBV5-1; CDR3: CASSFNNAYRASYEAFF
J: TRBJ2-1; V: TRBV14; CDR3: CASSPTKVPGTVGSRIYNEQFF
J: TRBJ1-1; V: TRBV10-3; CDR3: CAISDGQNTEAFF
J: TRBJ1-4; V: TRBV9; CDR3: CASSVRDRDEKLFF
J: TRBJ2-1; V: TRBV5-1; CDR3: CASSNTTYNEQFF
J: TRBJ1-6; V: TRBV7-3; CDR3: CASSARQGTPLHF
J: TRBJ1-5; V: TRBV5-4; CDR3: CASSSGLNQPQHF
J: TRBJ2-7; V: TRBV1; CDR3: CTSSLRGNRYRTYEQYF
J: TRBJ2-1; V: TRBV2; CDR3: CASAGEAGLGGEQFF
J: TRBJ2-7; V: TRBV7-9; CDR3: CASSSRGAYYEQYF
J: NA; V: TRBV6-6; CDR3: CASSSPRGTYEQYF
J: TRBJ1-2; V: TRBV19; CDR3: CASSIDSDSFYGYTF
J: TRBJ2-1; V: TRBV19; CDR3: CASSIGGSGYNEQFF